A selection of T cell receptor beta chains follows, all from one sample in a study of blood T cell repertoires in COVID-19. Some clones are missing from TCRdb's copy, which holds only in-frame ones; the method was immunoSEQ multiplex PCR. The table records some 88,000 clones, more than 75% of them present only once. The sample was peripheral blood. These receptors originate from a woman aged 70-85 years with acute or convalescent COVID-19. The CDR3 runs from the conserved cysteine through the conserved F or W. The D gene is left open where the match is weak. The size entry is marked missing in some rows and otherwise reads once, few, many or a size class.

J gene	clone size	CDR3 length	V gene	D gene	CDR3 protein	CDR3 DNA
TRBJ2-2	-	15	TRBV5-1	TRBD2	CASSESGTNTGELFF	TGCGCCAGCAGCGAAAGCGGGACGAACACCGGGGAGCTGTTTTTT
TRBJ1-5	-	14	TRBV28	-	CASSLWGINQPQHF	TGTGCCAGCAGTTTATGGGGCATCAATCAGCCCCAGCATTTT
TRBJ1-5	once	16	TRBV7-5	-	CARSLAGGTGNQPQHF	TGTGCCAGAAGCTTAGCTGGGGGGACAGGTAATCAGCCCCAGCATTTT
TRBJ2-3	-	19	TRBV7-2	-	CASSPRGVQGGSRVDTQYF	TGTGCCAGCAGCCCGAGGGGGGTCCAGGGCGGGAGTAGGGTCGATACGCAGTATTTT
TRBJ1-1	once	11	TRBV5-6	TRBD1	CASSFQGAAFF	TGTGCCAGCAGCTTCCAGGGGGCGGCTTTCTTT
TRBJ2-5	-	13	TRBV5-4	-	CASSLVGAETQYF	TGTGCCAGCAGCTTGGTGGGCGCCGAGACCCAGTACTTC
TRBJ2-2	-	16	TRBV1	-	CTSSKPGLAGPGELFF	TGCACCAGCAGCAAACCGGGACTAGCGGGCCCCGGGGAGCTGTTTTTT
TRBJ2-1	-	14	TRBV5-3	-	CARSLEGRGNEQFF	TGTGCCAGAAGCTTGGAAGGGAGAGGCAATGAGCAGTTCTTC
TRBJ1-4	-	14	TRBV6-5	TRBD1	CASRAARGDEKLFF	TGTGCCAGCAGGGCCGCCAGGGGGGATGAAAAACTGTTTTTT
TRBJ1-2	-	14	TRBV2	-	CASATAGHNYGYTF	TGTGCCAGCGCCACGGCAGGACACAACTATGGCTACACCTTC